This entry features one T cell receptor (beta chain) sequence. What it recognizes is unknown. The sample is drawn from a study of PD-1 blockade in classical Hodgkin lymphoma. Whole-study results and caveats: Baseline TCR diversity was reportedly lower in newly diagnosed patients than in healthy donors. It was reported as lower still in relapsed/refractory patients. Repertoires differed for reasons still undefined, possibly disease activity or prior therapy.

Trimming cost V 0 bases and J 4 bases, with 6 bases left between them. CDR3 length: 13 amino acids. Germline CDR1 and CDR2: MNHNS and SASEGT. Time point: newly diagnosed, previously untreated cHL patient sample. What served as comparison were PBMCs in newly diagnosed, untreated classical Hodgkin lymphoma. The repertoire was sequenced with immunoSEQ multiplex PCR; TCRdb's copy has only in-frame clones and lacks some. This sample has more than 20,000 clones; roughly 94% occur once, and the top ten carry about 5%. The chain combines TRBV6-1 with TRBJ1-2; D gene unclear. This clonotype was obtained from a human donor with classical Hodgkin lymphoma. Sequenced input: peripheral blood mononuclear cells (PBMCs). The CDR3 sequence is CASSEAPFYGYTF. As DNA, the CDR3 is TGTGCCAGCAGTGAAGCGCCCTTCTATGGCTACACCTTC.